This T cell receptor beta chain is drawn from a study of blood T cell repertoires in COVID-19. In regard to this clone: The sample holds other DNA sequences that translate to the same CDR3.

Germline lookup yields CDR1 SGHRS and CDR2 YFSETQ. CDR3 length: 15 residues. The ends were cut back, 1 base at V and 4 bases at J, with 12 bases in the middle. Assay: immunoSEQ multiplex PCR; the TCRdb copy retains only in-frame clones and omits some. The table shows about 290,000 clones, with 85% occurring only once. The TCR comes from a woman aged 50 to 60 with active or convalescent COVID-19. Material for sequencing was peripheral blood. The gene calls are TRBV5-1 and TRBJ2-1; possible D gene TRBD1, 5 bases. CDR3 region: CASSLTGGAYNEQFF. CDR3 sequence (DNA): TGCGCCAGCAGCTTGACAGGTGGGGCTTACAATGAGCAGTTCTTC.